The 16 T cell receptor beta chains given below trace back to one sample, sequenced in a study of metastatic and nonmetastatic thyroid tumors. Thyroid surgery had not been preceded by any treatment in any patient. TCRdb ran MiXCR on the PCR reads. The data contain thousands of clones, under 45% of them singletons. Sequencing was carried out using adjacent normal tissue. These receptors all stem from a female donor with papillary thyroid cancer or a benign thyroid nodule (not recorded which). Some clones in this sample may be carry-over from other donors' samples.

Judged by abundance, this clone is large. V is TRBV9 and J is TRBJ2-1, with D perhaps matching TRBD2 (5 bases). The CDR3 is 15 amino acids. Germline lookup yields CDR1 SGDLS and CDR2 YYNGEE. V was cut by 5 bases and J by 5 bases, with 17 bases left in between. In DNA form, the CDR3 reads TGTGCCAGCAGTGAGGGCCTCCTAATTAACAATGAGCAGTTCTTC. The encoded protein is CASSEGLLINNEQFF. Full variable domain (outside the CDR3, taken from reference TRBV9 and TRBJ2-1): DSGVTQTPKHLITATGQRVTLRCSPRSGDLSVYWYQQSLDQGLQFLIQYYNGEERAKGNILERFSAQQFPDLHSELNLSSLELGDSALYFCASSEGLLINNEQFFGPGTRLTVL.

This chain joins TRBV12-3 or TRBV12-4 and TRBJ2-7; the D gene is possibly TRBD1 (6 bases). There are 12 residues in the CDR3. V was pared by 6 bases and J by 6 bases, with 12 bases between. The CDR3 region is CASSTRGTEQYF. In DNA, the CDR3 is TGTGCCAGCAGCACCAGGGGTACCGAGCAGTACTTC.

This clone was detected a few times. The chain is built from TRBV6-1 and TRBJ2-2; perhaps TRBD2 as D (5 bases). The CDR3 spans 16 residues. The germline V and J ends were trimmed by 4 bases and 4 bases, with 16 bases remaining between them. CDR1 and CDR2 from the germline V gene are MNHNS and SASEGT. The DNA of the CDR3 is TGTGCCAGCAGTGGAATATTAGGAGGTGGCACCGGGGAGCTGTTTTTT. Translated, it gives CASSGILGGGTGELFF.

The chain couples TRBV7-8 to TRBJ2-2; TRBD2 agrees at 13 bases. V dropped 5 bases and J dropped 5; count of bases not matched to a gene: 5. The CDR3 has 16 amino acids. Germline loops: CDR1 SGHVS, CDR2 FQNEAQ. The CDR3 loop is CASSAPGLAGTGELFF. The CDR3 nucleotides read TGTGCCAGCAGCGCCCCGGGACTAGCGGGGACCGGGGAGCTGTTTTTT.

Relative to its sample, this clone is large (0.1 to 1%). V usage is TRBV28 and J usage is TRBJ2-7, with D unresolved. The CDR3 contains 12 residues. With 4 bases removed from V and 6 bases from J, the gap between germline ends came to 10 bases. Germline CDR1 MDHEN, CDR2 SYDVKM. CDR3 DNA sequence: TGTGCCAGCAGTTACGGCCTTGGCGAGCAGTACTTC. Protein product: CASSYGLGEQYF. Looking up the rest from reference TRBV28 and TRBJ2-7 gives the full variable domain: DVKVTQSSRYLVKRTGEKVFLECVQDMDHENMFWYRQDPGLGLRLIYFSYDVKMKEKGDIPEGYSVSREKKERFSLILESASTNQTSMYLCASSYGLGEQYFGPGTRLTVT.

In this sample, this clone is large. The genes are TRBV20-1 and TRBJ1-1; D is perhaps TRBD1 (5 bases). The CDR3 spans 14 residues. Germline CDR1 is DFQATT and CDR2 is SNEGSKA (reference sequence). Trimming shortened V by 0 bases and J by 1 base, and 9 bases separated the two germline ends. The CDR3 is CSARDDRGNTEAFF. The CDR3 bases are TGCAGTGCTAGAGATGATAGGGGGAACACTGAAGCTTTCTTT.

As DNA, the CDR3 is TGTGCCTGGAGTGTATTCGGGGGCGCTTATTACGCGAACACCGGGGAGCTGTTTTTT. Translating gives CAWSVFGGAYYANTGELFF. V and J are TRBV30 and TRBJ2-2, with D perhaps assigned TRBD1 or TRBD2 (6 bases each). The V and J ends lost 0 bases and 0 bases respectively, with 20 bases between them. The CDR3 runs to 19 residues. Germline V gene data show CDR1 as GTSNPN and CDR2 as SVGIG (reference sequence).

Only a few counts were recorded for this clone. This chain connects TRBV6-5 to TRBJ2-1; 7 nucleotides line up with TRBD2. In germline, CDR1 is MNHEY, CDR2 SVGAGI. The CDR3 has 16 residues. J lost 6 bases, V lost 0 bases, and 8 bases had no gene match. The CDR3 sequence: CASSYSRTSDSNEQFF. Here the CDR3 DNA reads TGTGCCAGCAGTTACTCACGGACTAGTGACTCCAATGAGCAGTTCTTC.

The sample holds a few counts of this clone. The CDR3 DNA reads as TGCAGTGCCGATAACAGGGGTTCCTACGAGCAGTACTTC. Protein product: CSADNRGSYEQYF. V usage is TRBV20-1 and J usage is TRBJ2-7, with 7 bases matching TRBD1. Germline assignment: CDR1 DFQATT and CDR2 SNEGSKA (reference sequence). The V and J ends lost 6 bases and 1 base, in that order; junction bases with no gene match: 6. CDR3 length: 13 amino acids.

With respect to this clone: At one boundary the junction diverges from the germline segment, which might be a read error. The chain links TRBV6-1 to TRBJ2-1; 8 bases align to TRBD2. The length of the CDR3 is 15 residues. Germline assignment: CDR1 MNHNS and CDR2 SASEGT. The CDR3 loop reads CASSPFSRTSSEQSF. As DNA, the CDR3 is TGTGCCAGCAGTCCTTTCTCTAGGACTAGCAGTGAGCAGTCCTTC.

This clone is large in the sample. The chain joins TRBV7-9 to TRBJ2-3; no definite D call. The CDR3 consists of 10 residues. Germline V gene sequence: CDR1 SEHNR, CDR2 FQNEAQ (reference sequence). V lost 7 bases, J lost 4 bases, and 3 bases lay in between. For the CDR3, the DNA is TGTGCCAGCAAGGCAGATACGCAGTATTTT. Amino acids: CASKADTQYF.

The chain links TRBV5-1 to TRBJ1-1; D uncertain. V lost 0 bases and J lost 0, with 6 bases in between. The CDR3 runs 14 residues. The germline CDR1 and CDR2 sequences are SGHRS and YFSETQ. This chain's CDR3 is CASSLGVLNTEAFF. The CDR3 bases are TGCGCCAGCAGCTTGGGGGTCCTGAACACTGAAGCTTTCTTT.

This clone was found a few times. This chain uses TRBV6-1 with TRBJ2-2; 7 positions agree with TRBD2. Germline V gives CDR1 MNHNS, CDR2 SASEGT. The CDR3 has 14 residues. Unmatched junction bases numbered 7, after V lost 6 bases and J lost 6 bases. The CDR3 coding sequence is TGTGCCAGCAGCCGTACGGGAGGCCCCGGGGAGCTGTTTTTT. Translation gives CASSRTGGPGELFF.

This chain uses TRBV5-5 with TRBJ1-4; 9 bases are a match to TRBD1. The V segment lost 1 base and the J segment 6 bases; nucleotides outside the gene matches: 1. CDR3 size: 14 residues. Germline-derived CDR1 and CDR2 are SGHKS and YYEKEE (reference sequence). The CDR3 reads CASSLRTGDEKLFF. The CDR3, as DNA: TGTGCCAGCAGCTTGAGGACAGGGGATGAAAAACTGTTTTTT.

This clone has just one count. V gene TRBV20-1 combines with J gene TRBJ2-7; D tentatively reads TRBD1 or TRBD2 (5 bases each). Germline CDR1 is DFQATT and CDR2 is SNEGSKA (reference sequence). V was cut by 5 bases and J by 5 bases, with 13 bases left in between. This CDR3 comprises 12 residues. Here the CDR3 reads CSADHEGNEQYF. Here the CDR3 DNA reads TGCAGTGCTGACCACGAGGGGAACGAGCAGTACTTC.

With respect to this clone: Because it lacks the conserved phenylalanine or tryptophan at the end, this CDR3 is likely a read error. The rearrangement links TRBV15 to TRBJ2-1, with TRBD2 matching 8 bases. V gave up 1 base and J gave up 5 bases; unmatched junction bases: 13. The CDR3 has 18 residues. CDR1 and CDR2 (germline): LNHNV, YYDKDF (reference sequence). The CDR3 region is CATSRGTSGSCTHNEQFI. The CDR3 nucleotides read TGTGCCACCAGCAGAGGGACCAGCGGGAGTTGTACACACAATGAGCAGTTCATC.